Sequencing of this T cell receptor (beta chain) was carried out in a study of blood T cell repertoires in COVID-19. Background on the study: Whether acute or convalescent, the COVID-19 samples came from the United States, Italy and Spain. Sources were T cells, B-cell-depleted T cells, or PBMCs; the material itself was cDNA or gDNA.

Original processing methods: Amplifying reference gene primers gave estimates of nucleated cell counts. Sequencing used immunoSEQ multiplex PCR; TCRdb keeps in-frame clones, though not all of them. V, J and clone size are taken as reported in that table, and D and trimming were inferred from the DNA itself. Counted here are roughly 88,000 clones, around 75% occurring once; the ten biggest clones make up 16%. Trimming took 1 base from V and 9 from J; bases not matched to a gene: 4. Germline loops: CDR1 LGHNA, CDR2 YNFKEQ. The CDR3 has 15 amino acids. The sequenced material came from peripheral blood. This sequence originates from an elderly woman with active or convalescent COVID-19. The rearrangement joins TRBV4-2 to TRBJ2-1; 12 bases agree with TRBD2. The CDR3 bases are TGTGCCAGCAGCCAAGGACTAGCGGGAGAACGTGAGCAGTTCTTC. Protein product: CASSQGLAGEREQFF.